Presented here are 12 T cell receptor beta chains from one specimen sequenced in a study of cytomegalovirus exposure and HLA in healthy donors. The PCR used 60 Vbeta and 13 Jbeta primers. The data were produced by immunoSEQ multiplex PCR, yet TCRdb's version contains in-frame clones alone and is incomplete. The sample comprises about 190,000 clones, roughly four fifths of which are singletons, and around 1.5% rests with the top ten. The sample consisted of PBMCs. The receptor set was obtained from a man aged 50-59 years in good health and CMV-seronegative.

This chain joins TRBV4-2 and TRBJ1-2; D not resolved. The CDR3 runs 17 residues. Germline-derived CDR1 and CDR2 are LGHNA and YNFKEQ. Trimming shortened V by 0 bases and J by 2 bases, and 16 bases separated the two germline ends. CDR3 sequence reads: CASSQDTSGAGNYGYTF. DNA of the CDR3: TGTGCCAGCAGCCAAGATACTAGCGGAGCGGGAAACTATGGCTACACCTTC.

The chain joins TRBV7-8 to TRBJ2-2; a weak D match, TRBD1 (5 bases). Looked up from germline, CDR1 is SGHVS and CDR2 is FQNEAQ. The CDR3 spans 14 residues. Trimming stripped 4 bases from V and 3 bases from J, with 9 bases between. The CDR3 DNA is TGTGCCAGCAGCTCCTTGACAGACACCGGGGAGCTGTTTTTT. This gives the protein CASSSLTDTGELFF. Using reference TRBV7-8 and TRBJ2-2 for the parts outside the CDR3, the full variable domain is GAGVSQSPRYKVAKRGQDVALRCDPISGHVSLFWYQQALGQGPEFLTYFQNEAQLDKSGLPSDRFFAERPEGSVSTLKIQRTQQEDSAVYLCASSSLTDTGELFFGEGSRLTVL.

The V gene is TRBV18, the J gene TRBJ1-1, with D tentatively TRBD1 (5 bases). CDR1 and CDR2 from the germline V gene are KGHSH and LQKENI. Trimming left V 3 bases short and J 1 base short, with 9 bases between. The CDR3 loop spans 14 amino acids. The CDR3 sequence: CASSPGLQNTEAFF. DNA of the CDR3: TGTGCCAGCTCACCGGGACTTCAGAACACTGAAGCTTTCTTT.

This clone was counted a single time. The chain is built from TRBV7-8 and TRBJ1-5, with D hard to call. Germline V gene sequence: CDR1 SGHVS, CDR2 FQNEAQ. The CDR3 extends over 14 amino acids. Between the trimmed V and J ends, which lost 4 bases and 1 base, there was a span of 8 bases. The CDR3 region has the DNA TGTGCCAGCAGCTCGGAGCTGAGCAATCAGCCCCAGCATTTT. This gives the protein CASSSELSNQPQHF.

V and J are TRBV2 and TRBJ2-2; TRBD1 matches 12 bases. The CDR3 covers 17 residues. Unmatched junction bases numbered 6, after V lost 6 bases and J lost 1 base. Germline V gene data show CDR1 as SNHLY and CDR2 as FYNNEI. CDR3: CASRPGTGGLNTGELFF. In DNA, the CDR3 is TGTGCCAGCAGACCCGGGACAGGGGGCCTGAACACCGGGGAGCTGTTTTTT.

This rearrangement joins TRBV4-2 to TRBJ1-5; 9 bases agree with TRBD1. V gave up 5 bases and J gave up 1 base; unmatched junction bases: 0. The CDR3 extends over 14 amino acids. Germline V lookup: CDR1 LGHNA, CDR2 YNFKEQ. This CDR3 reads CASSGTGSNQPQHF. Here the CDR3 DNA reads TGTGCCAGCAGCGGGACAGGGAGCAATCAGCCCCAGCATTTT.

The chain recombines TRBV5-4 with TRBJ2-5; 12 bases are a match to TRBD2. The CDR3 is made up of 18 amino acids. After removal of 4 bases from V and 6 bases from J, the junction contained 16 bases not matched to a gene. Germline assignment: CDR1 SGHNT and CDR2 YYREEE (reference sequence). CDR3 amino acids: CASSHVLAGGPGWKTQYF. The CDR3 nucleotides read TGTGCCAGCAGCCACGTCCTAGCGGGAGGGCCGGGCTGGAAGACCCAGTACTTC.

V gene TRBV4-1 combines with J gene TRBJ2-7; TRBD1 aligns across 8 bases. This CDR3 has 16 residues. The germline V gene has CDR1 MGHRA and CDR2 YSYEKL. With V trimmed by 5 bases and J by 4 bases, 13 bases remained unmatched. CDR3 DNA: TGCGCCAGCAGCAAAGGACAGGGTCCTGCCCTATACGAGCAGTACTTC. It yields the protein CASSKGQGPALYEQYF.

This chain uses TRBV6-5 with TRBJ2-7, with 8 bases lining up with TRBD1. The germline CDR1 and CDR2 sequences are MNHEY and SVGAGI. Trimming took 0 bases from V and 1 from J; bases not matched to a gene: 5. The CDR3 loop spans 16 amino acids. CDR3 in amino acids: CASSYSWTGTSYEQYF. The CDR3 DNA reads TGTGCCAGCAGTTACTCTTGGACAGGGACGTCCTACGAGCAGTACTTC.

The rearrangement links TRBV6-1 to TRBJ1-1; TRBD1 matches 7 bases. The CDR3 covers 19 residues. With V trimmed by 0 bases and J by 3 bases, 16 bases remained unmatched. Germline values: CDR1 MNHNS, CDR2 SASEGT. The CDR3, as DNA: TGTGCCAGCAGTGAAGCCTCAGGGGGTTTCTGGAGAAGGGACACTGAAGCTTTCTTT. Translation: CASSEASGGFWRRDTEAFF.

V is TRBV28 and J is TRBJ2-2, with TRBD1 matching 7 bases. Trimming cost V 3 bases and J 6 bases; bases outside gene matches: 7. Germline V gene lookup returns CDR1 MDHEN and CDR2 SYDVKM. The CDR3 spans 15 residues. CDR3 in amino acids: CASSLTGSSSGELFF. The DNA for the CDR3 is TGTGCCAGCAGTTTGACAGGGAGTAGTTCCGGGGAGCTGTTTTTT.

The CDR3 sequence is CASKMTSSSDTQYF. In nucleotides, the CDR3 is TGTGCCAGCAAGATGACTAGCAGTTCAGATACGCAGTATTTT. This chain uses TRBV6-5 with TRBJ2-3; 7 bases are shared with TRBD2. From germline, CDR1 is MNHEY and CDR2 SVGAGI. CDR3 length equals 14 residues. V lost 7 bases to trimming and J lost 4 bases; unmatched junction nucleotides: 8.